These 26 T cell receptor beta chains were sequenced from one sample in a study of cytotoxic CD8 clonotypes in ibrutinib-treated CLL. Profiling relied on immunoSEQ multiplex PCR, and the TCRdb table lists in-frame clones only, not all of them. The sample shows more than 85,000 clones, roughly three quarters of them seen only once. The sample consisted of PBMCs, taken after 24 months of ibrutinib treatment. The receptors were sampled from a human donor with chronic lymphocytic leukemia.

V and J are TRBV5-1 and TRBJ1-4; D is perhaps TRBD1 (6 bases). Per the germline V gene, CDR1 is SGHRS and CDR2 is YFSETQ. Trimming took 3 bases from V and 7 from J, leaving 16 bases between them. The CDR3 is made up of 15 amino acids. The CDR3 DNA follows: TGCGCCAGCAGCTACCTACAGGGTGAGGGTGAAAAACTGTTTTTT. Translation: CASSYLQGEGEKLFF.

The V gene is TRBV7-9, the J gene TRBJ1-1; D uncertain. V was clipped by 1 base and J by 1 base, with 7 bases between them. The V gene's germline CDR1 is SEHNR and CDR2 FQNEAQ (reference sequence). The CDR3 has 14 residues. CDR3 sequence: CASSLVVGNTEAFF. The DNA of the CDR3 is TGTGCCAGCAGCTTAGTAGTGGGGAACACTGAAGCTTTCTTT. The complete variable domain, with remaining parts taken from reference TRBV7-9 and TRBJ1-1, reads DTGVSQNPRHKITKRGQNVTFRCDPISEHNRLYWYRQTLGQGPEFLTYFQNEAQLEKSRLLSDRFSAERPKGSFSTLEIQRTEQGDSAMYLCASSLVVGNTEAFFGQGTRLTVV.

The V gene is TRBV7-3, the J gene TRBJ2-5, with D unclear. Trimming cost V 0 bases and J 4 bases, with 9 bases left between them. The CDR3 is 14 amino acids. CDR1 and CDR2 (germline): SGHTA, FQGTGA. The CDR3 DNA follows: TGTGCCAGCAGCTTAACGGCCACCGGAGAGACCCAGTACTTC. This encodes CASSLTATGETQYF. The full variable domain, rest sourced from reference TRBV7-3 and TRBJ2-5, is GAGVSQTPSNKVTEKGKYVELRCDPISGHTALYWYRQSLGQGPEFLIYFQGTGAADDSGLPNDRFFAVRPEGSVSTLKIQRTERGDSAVYLCASSLTATGETQYFGPGTRLLVL.

CDR3 bases: TGCGCCAGCAGCCAAGACGTATCGGCGAACACTGAAGCTTTCTTT. This sequence encodes CASSQDVSANTEAFF. V usage is TRBV4-1 and J usage is TRBJ1-1; D uncertain. Trimming removed 0 bases from V and 1 base from J, with 9 bases in between. CDR1 MGHRA and CDR2 YSYEKL come from the germline V gene. The CDR3 loop spans 15 amino acids.

This chain joins TRBV28 and TRBJ2-1, with 12 bases that match TRBD2. V gave up 6 bases and J gave up 3 bases; unmatched junction bases: 9. The CDR3 is made up of 17 amino acids. The germline gives CDR1 MDHEN, CDR2 SYDVKM. The CDR3, as DNA: TGTGCCAGCAGGCGACTAGCGGGAGTAAGTGTCTACAATGAGCAGTTCTTC. It is translated as CASRRLAGVSVYNEQFF.

The chain carries TRBV27 and TRBJ2-5; the match to TRBD2 covers 13 bases. With V trimmed by 5 bases and J by 4 bases, 10 bases remained unmatched. Germline V gene sequence: CDR1 MNHEY, CDR2 SMNVEV (reference sequence). The CDR3 covers 17 residues. The CDR3 spells CASSRGLAGPGAETQYF. CDR3 nucleotide sequence: TGTGCCAGCAGTAGGGGACTAGCGGGGCCTGGAGCAGAGACCCAGTACTTC.

This chain uses TRBV4-2 with TRBJ2-4, with TRBD2 identical over 8 bases. The CDR3 runs to 15 residues. Germline V CDR1 and CDR2: LGHNA, YNFKEQ. V was pared by 2 bases and J by 5 bases, with 5 bases of the junction left unmatched. In nucleotides, the CDR3 is TGTGCCAGCAGCCAATTCGGGACTAGAGAAAACATTCAGTACTTC. As protein: CASSQFGTRENIQYF.

This sequence joins TRBV9 and TRBJ2-1, with 9 bases aligning to TRBD2. Germline CDR1 SGDLS, CDR2 YYNGEE. This CDR3 is built from 15 residues. J lost 5 bases, V lost 0 bases, and 3 bases had no gene match. Here the CDR3 reads CASSVDSGRNNEQFF. The CDR3 DNA reads as TGTGCCAGCAGCGTAGACAGCGGGAGGAACAATGAGCAGTTCTTC.

The rearrangement links TRBV19 to TRBJ2-1, with 13 bases matching TRBD2. CDR1 is LNHDA, CDR2 SQIVND, per germline (reference sequence). V lost 6 bases, J lost 5 bases, and 4 bases stayed unmatched. The CDR3 contains 15 residues. The CDR3 sequence is CASRRTSGRHNEQFF. The CDR3 region has the DNA TGTGCCAGTAGGCGGACTAGCGGGAGACACAATGAGCAGTTCTTC.

The chain combines TRBV19 with TRBJ1-2; TRBD1 matches 9 bases. The length of the CDR3 is 15 residues. V lost 6 bases, J lost 3 bases, and 8 bases stayed unmatched. Germline V gene data show CDR1 as LNHDA and CDR2 as SQIVND (reference sequence). CDR3 protein: CASSQWDRAHYGYTF. CDR3 nucleotide sequence: TGTGCCAGTAGCCAGTGGGACAGGGCGCACTATGGCTACACCTTC.

The V gene is TRBV7-9, the J gene TRBJ2-5, with TRBD1 as a possible D gene (6 bases). The V gene lost 0 bases and the J gene lost 5 bases, with 13 bases spanning the gap. Germline V gene lookup returns CDR1 SEHNR and CDR2 FQNEAQ (reference sequence). The CDR3 runs to 15 residues. The CDR3 nucleotides read TGTGCCAGCAGCTTAGCGGGCAGGGGCTATGAGACCCAGTACTTC. Protein: CASSLAGRGYETQYF. Combining the CDR3 with reference TRBV7-9 and TRBJ2-5 gives the whole variable domain DTGVSQNPRHKITKRGQNVTFRCDPISEHNRLYWYRQTLGQGPEFLTYFQNEAQLEKSRLLSDRFSAERPKGSFSTLEIQRTEQGDSAMYLCASSLAGRGYETQYFGPGTRLLVL.

This chain uses TRBV18 with TRBJ1-5; 8 nucleotides agree with TRBD1. V dropped 4 bases and J dropped 2; count of bases not matched to a gene: 4. This CDR3 comprises 15 residues. Germline CDR1 and CDR2: KGHSH and LQKENI. The CDR3 is CASSLDRGRNQPQHF. The CDR3 DNA reads as TGTGCCAGCTCACTCGACAGGGGCCGCAATCAGCCCCAGCATTTT.

There are many counts of this clone. The rearrangement links TRBV21-1 to TRBJ2-7; the D call TRBD2 from the table was never checked on the DNA. TRBV21-1 has pseudogene status. The CDR3 runs to 16 residues. The CDR3 DNA reads as TGTGCCAGCAGCAATTCCCCAGGGGGACTAGCGAGCGAGCAGTACTTC. Its protein is CASSNSPGGLASEQYF.

The genes are TRBV2 and TRBJ1-4; 9 bases are a match to TRBD1. This CDR3 contains 14 residues. Losses at the gene ends were 10 bases for V and 3 bases for J; bases not matched to a gene: 6. Germline CDR1 SNHLY, CDR2 FYNNEI. CDR3 region: CATNRGQANEKLFF. DNA for the CDR3: TGTGCCACGAACAGGGGGCAAGCTAATGAAAAACTGTTTTTT. The full variable domain, rest sourced from reference TRBV2 and TRBJ1-4, is EPEVTQTPSHQVTQMGQEVILRCVPISNHLYFYWYRQILGQKVEFLVSFYNNEISEKSEIFDDQFSVERPDGSNFTLKIRSTKLEDSAMYFCATNRGQANEKLFFGSGTQLSVL.

The chain combines TRBV2 with TRBJ2-1; 10 nucleotides align to TRBD2. CDR3 size: 13 residues. The germline gives CDR1 SNHLY, CDR2 FYNNEI. With V trimmed by 7 bases and J by 7 bases, 4 bases remained unmatched. CDR3 coding DNA: TGTGCCAGCATGGCTAGCGGGGGTAATGAGCAGTTCTTC. Translating it yields CASMASGGNEQFF.

In its sample, this clone was seen a few times. The chain is built from TRBV9 and TRBJ1-2; 9 bases align to TRBD1. The CDR3 spans 16 residues. Looked up from germline, CDR1 is SGDLS and CDR2 is YYNGEE. V was clipped by 3 bases and J by 7 bases; unmatched bases: 13. Written as DNA, the CDR3 is TGTGCCAGCAGCGCGAGGAGGGGACAGGGTTTGGGTGGCTACACCTTC. It is translated as CASSARRGQGLGGYTF.

The chain employs TRBV7-9 and TRBJ1-1, with 7 bases aligning to TRBD1. Trimming cost V 1 base and J 5 bases; bases outside gene matches: 7. CDR3 size: 15 residues. Germline-derived CDR1 and CDR2 are SEHNR and FQNEAQ (reference sequence). CDR3 nucleotides: TGTGCCAGCAGCTTAGTGGTGGCAGGGGGTACTGAAGCTTTCTTT. It specifies CASSLVVAGGTEAFF.

The chain links TRBV27 to TRBJ2-1, with D possibly being TRBD1 (6 bases). The CDR3 loop spans 15 amino acids. The V end lost 4 bases, the J end lost 3 bases, and 13 bases lay between the germline ends. Germline lookup yields CDR1 MNHEY and CDR2 SMNVEV (reference sequence). CDR3 nucleotides: TGTGCCAGCAGTTGGTTTCAGGGGCTCTACAATGAGCAGTTCTTC. Its protein is CASSWFQGLYNEQFF.

This clone has just a few counts. This rearrangement joins TRBV6-6 to TRBJ2-2; 8 bases map to TRBD2. J lost 4 bases, V lost 7 bases, and 8 bases had no gene match. CDR3 length equals 15 residues. Germline CDR1 MNHNY, CDR2 SVGAGI (reference sequence). CDR3 sequence reads: CASTTGGGGTGELFF. The CDR3 region has the DNA TGTGCCAGCACCACGGGGGGGGGTGGCACCGGGGAGCTGTTTTTT.

The chain employs TRBV18 and TRBJ1-3, with 7 bases aligning to TRBD1. This CDR3 has 16 residues. Trimming cost V 3 bases and J 0 bases; bases outside gene matches: 5. Germline V gives CDR1 KGHSH, CDR2 LQKENI. CDR3: CASSPDRSISGNTIYF. The CDR3 nucleotides read TGTGCCAGCTCACCGGACAGGTCTATCTCTGGAAACACCATATATTTT.

The chain recombines TRBV28 with TRBJ1-3; 8 positions match TRBD1. V shed 5 bases and J 6 bases; nucleotides not matched to a gene: 3. The CDR3 contains 13 residues. The germline gives CDR1 MDHEN, CDR2 SYDVKM. CDR3 amino acids: CASSDRGPNTIYF. The CDR3 DNA reads TGTGCCAGCAGTGACAGGGGTCCAAACACCATATATTTT.

The V call is TRBV7-9, the J call TRBJ1-2, with 10 bases matching TRBD1. The V segment lost 5 bases and the J segment 7 bases; nucleotides outside the gene matches: 7. Germline loops: CDR1 SEHNR, CDR2 FQNEAQ (reference sequence). The CDR3 length is 14 residues. The CDR3 bases are TGTGCCAGCAGCATGGGGACAGGGGTATTTGGCTACACCTTC. It yields the protein CASSMGTGVFGYTF. The full variable domain, its missing parts supplied by reference TRBV7-9 and TRBJ1-2, is DTGVSQNPRHKITKRGQNVTFRCDPISEHNRLYWYRQTLGQGPEFLTYFQNEAQLEKSRLLSDRFSAERPKGSFSTLEIQRTEQGDSAMYLCASSMGTGVFGYTFGSGTRLTVV.

Only a few counts were recorded for this clone. The V gene is TRBV4-2, the J gene TRBJ2-5, with a possible D match to TRBD2 (5 bases). Germline V gene data show CDR1 as LGHNA and CDR2 as YNFKEQ. CDR3 length equals 15 residues. V gave up 8 bases and J gave up 5 bases, with 21 bases separating them. CDR3 nucleotides: TGTGCCAGCGCCCCGGGCCTAGCACCAGAGGAGACCCAGTACTTC. It yields the protein CASAPGLAPEETQYF.

The rearrangement joins TRBV6-1 to TRBJ2-6; no reliable D call. V lost 0 bases and J lost 2, with 14 bases in between. Germline CDR1 reads MNHNS; CDR2 reads SASEGT. CDR3 length: 18 residues. The CDR3 is CASSEAVPGATGANVLTF. The CDR3 coding sequence is TGTGCCAGCAGTGAAGCTGTTCCAGGAGCAACTGGGGCCAACGTCCTGACTTTC.

V and J are TRBV5-1 and TRBJ2-7; tentative D call: TRBD2 (5 bases). Germline assignment: CDR1 SGHRS and CDR2 YFSETQ. Trimming shortened V by 3 bases and J by 2 bases, and 9 bases separated the two germline ends. The length of the CDR3 is 13 residues. The CDR3 here is CASSYEGTYEQYF. DNA for the CDR3: TGCGCCAGCAGCTACGAGGGAACCTACGAGCAGTACTTC.

The chain carries TRBV5-5 and TRBJ1-2; D is undetermined. Looked up from germline, CDR1 is SGHKS and CDR2 is YYEKEE (reference sequence). This CDR3 region has 13 residues. Trimming removed 3 bases from V and 0 bases from J, with 6 bases in between. The CDR3 region has the DNA TGTGCCAGCAGCTCAGGAACTAACTATGGCTACACCTTC. It codes for CASSSGTNYGYTF.